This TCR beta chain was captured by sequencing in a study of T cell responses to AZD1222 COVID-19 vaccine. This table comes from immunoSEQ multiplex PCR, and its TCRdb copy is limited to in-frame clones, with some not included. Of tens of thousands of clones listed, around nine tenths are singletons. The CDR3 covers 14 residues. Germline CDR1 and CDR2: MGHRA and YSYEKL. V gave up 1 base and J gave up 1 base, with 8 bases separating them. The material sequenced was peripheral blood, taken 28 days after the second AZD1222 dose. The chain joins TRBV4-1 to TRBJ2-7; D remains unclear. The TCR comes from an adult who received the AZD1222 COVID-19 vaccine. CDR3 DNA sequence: TGCGCCAGCAGCCAAGGACTGACGTCCTACGAGCAGTACTTC. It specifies CASSQGLTSYEQYF.